This T cell receptor (beta chain) was profiled in a study of cytomegalovirus exposure and HLA in healthy donors. At the level of the study: A later analysis reported the same platform for the 90 to 150 validation repertoires and the approximately 670 first-cohort repertoires.

Trimming took 5 bases from V and 9 from J; bases not matched to a gene: 10. Per germline, CDR1 SGHAT and CDR2 FQDESV (reference sequence). The CDR3 is 15 amino acids. TCRdb keeps only in-frame clones here, not all; method: immunoSEQ multiplex PCR. The top ten clones hold around 3% of a sample with around 170,000 clones, around 89% of them seen once. Study results and limitations: Reported performance of the classifier showed diagnosis of cytomegalovirus status with high specificity and sensitivity.

There are a few counts of this clone. Its antigen is not known. The material sequenced was PBMCs. The V gene is TRBV11-1, the J gene TRBJ2-1, with 10 nucleotides matching TRBD2. The sequence was obtained from a man younger than 35 in good health and CMV-seronegative. The CDR3 DNA sequence: TGTGCCAGCAGCCATCCCCTAGCGGGAGTTCGTGAGCAGTTCTTC. Amino acids: CASSHPLAGVREQFF.